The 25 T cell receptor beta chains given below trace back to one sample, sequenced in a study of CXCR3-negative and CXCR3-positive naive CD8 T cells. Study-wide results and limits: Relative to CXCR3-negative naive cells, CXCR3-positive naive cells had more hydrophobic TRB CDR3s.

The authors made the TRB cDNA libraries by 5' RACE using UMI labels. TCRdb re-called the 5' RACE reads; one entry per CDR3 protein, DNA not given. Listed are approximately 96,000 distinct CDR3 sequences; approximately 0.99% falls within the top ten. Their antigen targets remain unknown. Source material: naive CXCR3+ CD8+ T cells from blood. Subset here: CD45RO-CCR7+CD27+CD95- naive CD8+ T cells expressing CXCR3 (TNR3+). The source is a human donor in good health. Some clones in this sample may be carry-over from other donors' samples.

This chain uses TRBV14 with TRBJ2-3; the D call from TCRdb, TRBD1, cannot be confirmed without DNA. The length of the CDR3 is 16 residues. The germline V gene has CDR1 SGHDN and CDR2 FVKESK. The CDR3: CASSFRDTSGADTQYF.

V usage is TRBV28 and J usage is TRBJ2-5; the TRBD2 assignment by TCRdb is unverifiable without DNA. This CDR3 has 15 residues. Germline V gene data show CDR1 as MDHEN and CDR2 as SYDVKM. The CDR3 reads CASSESPWKSGTQYF. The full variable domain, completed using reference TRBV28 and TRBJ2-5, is DVKVTQSSRYLVKRTGEKVFLECVQDMDHENMFWYRQDPGLGLRLIYFSYDVKMKEKGDIPEGYSVSREKKERFSLILESASTNQTSMYLCASSESPWKSGTQYFGPGTRLLVL.

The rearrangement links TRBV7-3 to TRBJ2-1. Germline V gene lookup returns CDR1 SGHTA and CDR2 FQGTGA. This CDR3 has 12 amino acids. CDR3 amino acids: CASSFTGYEQFF.

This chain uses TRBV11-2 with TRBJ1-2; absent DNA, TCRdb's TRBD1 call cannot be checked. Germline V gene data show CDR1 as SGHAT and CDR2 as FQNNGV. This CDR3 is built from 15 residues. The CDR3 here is CASSPRTGGIYGYTF.

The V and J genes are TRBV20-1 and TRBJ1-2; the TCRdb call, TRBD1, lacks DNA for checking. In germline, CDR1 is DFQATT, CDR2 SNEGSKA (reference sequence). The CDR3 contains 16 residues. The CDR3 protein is CSARGDRASANYGYTF.

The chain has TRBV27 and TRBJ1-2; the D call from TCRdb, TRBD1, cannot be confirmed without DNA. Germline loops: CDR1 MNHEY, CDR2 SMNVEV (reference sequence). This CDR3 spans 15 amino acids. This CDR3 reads CASSPGTGGRYGYTF.

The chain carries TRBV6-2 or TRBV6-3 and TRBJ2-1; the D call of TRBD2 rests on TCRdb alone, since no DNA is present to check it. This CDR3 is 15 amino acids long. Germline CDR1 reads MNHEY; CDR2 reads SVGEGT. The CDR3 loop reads CASTYILAGADEQFF.

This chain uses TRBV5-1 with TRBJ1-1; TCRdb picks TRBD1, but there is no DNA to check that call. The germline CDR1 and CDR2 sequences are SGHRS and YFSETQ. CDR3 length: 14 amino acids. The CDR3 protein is CASSWGQGNTEAFF. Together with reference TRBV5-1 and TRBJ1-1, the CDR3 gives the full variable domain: KAGVTQTPRYLIKTRGQQVTLSCSPISGHRSVSWYQQTPGQGLQFLFEYFSETQRNKGNFPGRFSGRQFSNSRSEMNVSTLELGDSALYLCASSWGQGNTEAFFGQGTRLTVV.

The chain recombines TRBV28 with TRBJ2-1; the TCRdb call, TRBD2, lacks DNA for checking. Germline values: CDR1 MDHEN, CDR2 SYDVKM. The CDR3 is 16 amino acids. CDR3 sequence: CASSRLAGGGGGEQFF.

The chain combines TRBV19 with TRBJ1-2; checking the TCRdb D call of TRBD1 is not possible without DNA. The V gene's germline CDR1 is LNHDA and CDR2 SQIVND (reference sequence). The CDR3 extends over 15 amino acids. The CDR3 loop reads CASRDGDISMDGYTF.

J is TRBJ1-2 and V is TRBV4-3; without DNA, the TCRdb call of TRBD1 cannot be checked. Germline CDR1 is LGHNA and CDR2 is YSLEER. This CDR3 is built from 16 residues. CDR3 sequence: CASSQDVSDRALGYTF.

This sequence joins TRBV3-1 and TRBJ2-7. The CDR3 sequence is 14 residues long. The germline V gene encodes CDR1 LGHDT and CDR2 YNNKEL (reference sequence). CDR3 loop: CASSQVLSTYEQDF.

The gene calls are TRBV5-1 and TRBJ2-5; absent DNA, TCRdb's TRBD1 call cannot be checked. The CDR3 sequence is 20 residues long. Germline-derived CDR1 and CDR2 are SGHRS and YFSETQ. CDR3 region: CASSPPWASSLISSGEYQYF.

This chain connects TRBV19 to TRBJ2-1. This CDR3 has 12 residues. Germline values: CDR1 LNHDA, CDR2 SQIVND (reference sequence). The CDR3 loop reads CASSWQYNEQFF.

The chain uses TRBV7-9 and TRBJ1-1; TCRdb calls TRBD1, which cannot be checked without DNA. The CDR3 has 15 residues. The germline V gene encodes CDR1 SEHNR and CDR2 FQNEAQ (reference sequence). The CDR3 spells CASSLEGQGALEAFF.

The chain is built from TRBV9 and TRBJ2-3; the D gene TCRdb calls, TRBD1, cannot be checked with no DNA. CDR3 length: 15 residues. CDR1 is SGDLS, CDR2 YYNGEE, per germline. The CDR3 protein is CASSPVTGNTDTQYF.

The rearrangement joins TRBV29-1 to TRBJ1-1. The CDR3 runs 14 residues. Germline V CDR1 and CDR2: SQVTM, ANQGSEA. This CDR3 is CSVDPYGPHTEAFF.

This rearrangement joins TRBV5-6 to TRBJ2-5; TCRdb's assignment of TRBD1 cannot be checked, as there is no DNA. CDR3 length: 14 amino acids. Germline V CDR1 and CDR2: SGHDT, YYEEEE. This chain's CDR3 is CASSPPQAGETQYF.

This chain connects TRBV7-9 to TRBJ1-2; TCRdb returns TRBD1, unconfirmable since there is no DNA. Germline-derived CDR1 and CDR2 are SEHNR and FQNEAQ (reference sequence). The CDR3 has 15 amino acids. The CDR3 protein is CASSFQLQGALGYTF.

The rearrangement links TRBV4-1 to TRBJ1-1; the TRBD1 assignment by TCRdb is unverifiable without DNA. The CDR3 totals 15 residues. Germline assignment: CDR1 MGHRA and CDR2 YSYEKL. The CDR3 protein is CASSHGTGVNTEAFF.

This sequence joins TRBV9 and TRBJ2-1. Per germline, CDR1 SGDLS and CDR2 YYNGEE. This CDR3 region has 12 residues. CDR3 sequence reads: CASSVVVNEQFF. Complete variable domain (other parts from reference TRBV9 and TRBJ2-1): DSGVTQTPKHLITATGQRVTLRCSPRSGDLSVYWYQQSLDQGLQFLIQYYNGEERAKGNILERFSAQQFPDLHSELNLSSLELGDSALYFCASSVVVNEQFFGPGTRLTVL.

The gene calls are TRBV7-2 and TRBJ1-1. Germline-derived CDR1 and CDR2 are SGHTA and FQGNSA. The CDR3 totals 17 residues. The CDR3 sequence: CASSLGVSPIMNTEAFF.

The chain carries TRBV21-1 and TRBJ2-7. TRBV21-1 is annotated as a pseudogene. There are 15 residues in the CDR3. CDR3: CASSPLRVVAYEQYF.

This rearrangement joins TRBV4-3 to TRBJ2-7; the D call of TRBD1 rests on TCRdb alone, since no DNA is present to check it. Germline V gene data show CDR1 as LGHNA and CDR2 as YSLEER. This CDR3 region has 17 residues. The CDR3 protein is CASSQDGPAGGAFEQYF.

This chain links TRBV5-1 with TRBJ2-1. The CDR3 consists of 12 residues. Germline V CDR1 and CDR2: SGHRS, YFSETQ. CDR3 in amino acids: CASSATNNEQFF.